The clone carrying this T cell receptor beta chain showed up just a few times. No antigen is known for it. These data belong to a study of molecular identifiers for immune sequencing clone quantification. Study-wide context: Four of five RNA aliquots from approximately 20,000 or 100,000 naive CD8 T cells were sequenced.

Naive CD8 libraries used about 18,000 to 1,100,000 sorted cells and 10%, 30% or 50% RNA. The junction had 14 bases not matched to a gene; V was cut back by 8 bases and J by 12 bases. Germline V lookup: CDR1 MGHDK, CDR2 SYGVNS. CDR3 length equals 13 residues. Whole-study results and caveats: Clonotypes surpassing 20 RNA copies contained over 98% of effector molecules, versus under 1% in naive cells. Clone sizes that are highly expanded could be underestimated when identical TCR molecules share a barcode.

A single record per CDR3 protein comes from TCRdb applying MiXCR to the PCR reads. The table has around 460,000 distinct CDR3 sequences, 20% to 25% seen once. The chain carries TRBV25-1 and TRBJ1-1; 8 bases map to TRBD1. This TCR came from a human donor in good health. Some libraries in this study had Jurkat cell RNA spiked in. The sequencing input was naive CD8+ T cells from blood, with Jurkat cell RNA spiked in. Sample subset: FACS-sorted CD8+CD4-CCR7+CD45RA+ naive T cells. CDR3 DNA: TGTGCCAGCGGATATGGGACAGGAGTTGGGTCTTTCTTT. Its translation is CASGYGTGVGSFF. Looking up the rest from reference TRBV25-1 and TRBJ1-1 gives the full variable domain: EADIYQTPRYLVIGTGKKITLECSQTMGHDKMYWYQQDPGMELHLIHYSYGVNSTEKGDLSSESTVSRIRTEHFPLTLESARPSHTSQYLCASGYGTGVGSFFGQGTRLTVV.